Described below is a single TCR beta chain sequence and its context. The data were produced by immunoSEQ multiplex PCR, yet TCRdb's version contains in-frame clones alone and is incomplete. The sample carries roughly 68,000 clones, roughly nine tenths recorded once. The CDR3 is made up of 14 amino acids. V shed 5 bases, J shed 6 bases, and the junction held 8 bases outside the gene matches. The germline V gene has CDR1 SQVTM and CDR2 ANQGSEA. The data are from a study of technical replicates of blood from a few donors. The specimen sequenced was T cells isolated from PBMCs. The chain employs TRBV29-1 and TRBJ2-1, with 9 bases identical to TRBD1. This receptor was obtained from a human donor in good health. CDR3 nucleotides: TGCAGCGTTCCCGGGACAGGGTGGTTCAATGAGCAGTTCTTC. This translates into CSVPGTGWFNEQFF.